This T cell receptor (beta chain) comes out of a study of response to subunit inactivated influenza vaccine. Study-wide results and caveats: Each seasonal flu vaccination may recruit only limited new T cells, authors suggested.

This clonotype was seen only a few times. Its antigen is not identified. Germline CDR1 SQVTM, CDR2 ANQGSEA. Trimming stripped 1 base from V and 4 bases from J, with 22 bases between. There are 17 residues in the CDR3. Using its own MiXCR run on the RT-PCR reads, TCRdb lists one record per CDR3 protein. The sample has about 300,000 distinct CDR3 sequences; just over 20% are singletons. The chain carries TRBV29-1 and TRBJ1-2; tentative D call: TRBD1 (5 bases). This sequence was found in a man between 50 and 69 years old who received an inactivated influenza vaccine. The specimen comprised PBMCs from blood, sampled 21 months after vaccination. The CDR3 reads CSVEVVGLRRPGYGYTF. CDR3 sequence (DNA): TGCAGCGTTGAAGTCGTGGGGCTGAGACGGCCCGGCTATGGCTACACCTTC.